These 28 T cell receptor beta chains came from one sample sequenced in a study of T cell changes during pregnancy in multiple sclerosis. Measured with immunoSEQ multiplex PCR; TCRdb has only the in-frame clones, and not every one. The table includes tens of thousands of clones, more than 90% detected once. Specimen: peripheral blood, collected in the first trimester of pregnancy. Every receptor here comes from a female donor in good health, enrolled as a control in a pregnancy study.

CDR3 region: CASSLGGAKGYTF. CDR3 DNA sequence: TGTGCCAGCAGTTTAGGTGGGGCGAAGGGCTACACCTTC. This chain connects TRBV28 to TRBJ1-2; D may be TRBD1 (5 bases). The CDR3 sequence is 13 residues long. V lost 2 bases to trimming and J lost 8 bases, with 12 bases between them. In germline, CDR1 is MDHEN, CDR2 SYDVKM.

V and J are TRBV7-2 and TRBJ1-5, with TRBD1 identical over 7 bases. V shed 2 bases, J shed 7 bases, and the junction held 5 bases outside the gene matches. CDR1 and CDR2 from the germline V gene are SGHTA and FQGNSA. CDR3 size: 14 residues. The CDR3 DNA reads as TGTGCCAGCAGCTTAACACAGGGGAACCAGCCCCAGCATTTT. Its protein is CASSLTQGNQPQHF.

This clone appeared once. The genes are TRBV27 and TRBJ1-1, with D tentatively TRBD1 (6 bases). Germline lookup yields CDR1 MNHEY and CDR2 SMNVEV (reference sequence). The CDR3 sequence is 13 residues long. Between the trimmed V and J ends, which lost 6 bases and 2 bases, there was a span of 10 bases. The CDR3 coding sequence is TGTGCCAGCAGCCAACAGGGAAACACTGAAGCTTTCTTT. This gives the protein CASSQQGNTEAFF.

V is TRBV19 and J is TRBJ2-7; 9 bases line up with TRBD1. V was pared by 3 bases and J by 4 bases, with 7 bases of the junction left unmatched. This CDR3 has 15 residues. Germline V gene data show CDR1 as LNHDA and CDR2 as SQIVND (reference sequence). CDR3 sequence: CASSIGGQGLYEQYF. The CDR3 DNA sequence: TGTGCCAGTAGTATTGGGGGACAGGGCTTATACGAGCAGTACTTC. The complete variable domain, with remaining parts taken from reference TRBV19 and TRBJ2-7, reads DGGITQSPKYLFRKEGQNVTLSCEQNLNHDAMYWYRQDPGQGLRLIYYSQIVNDFQKGDIAEGYSVSREKKESFPLTVTSAQKNPTAFYLCASSIGGQGLYEQYFGPGTRLTVT.

The CDR3 sequence: CASSWDRYEQYF. The CDR3 nucleotides read TGCGCCAGCAGCTGGGACAGATACGAGCAGTACTTC. The J gene is TRBJ2-7, the V gene TRBV5-1; TRBD1 matches at 7 bases. The CDR3 extends over 12 amino acids. The V gene end was trimmed by 3 bases and the J gene end by 4 bases; junction bases not matched to a gene: 1. CDR1 SGHRS and CDR2 YFSETQ come from the germline V gene. The full variable domain, in which reference TRBV5-1 and TRBJ2-7 provide the parts outside the CDR3, is KAGVTQTPRYLIKTRGQQVTLSCSPISGHRSVSWYQQTPGQGLQFLFEYFSETQRNKGNFPGRFSGRQFSNSRSEMNVSTLELGDSALYLCASSWDRYEQYFGPGTRLTVT.

This chain uses TRBV5-6 with TRBJ2-6, with D perhaps TRBD1 (5 bases). Trimming removed 4 bases at V and 2 bases at J, with 19 bases between. CDR3 length: 18 amino acids. Germline CDR1 SGHDT, CDR2 YYEEEE. The CDR3, as DNA: TGTGCCAGCAGCCCCAATGGGGCGCAAGTAGCTGGGGCCAACGTCCTGACTTTC. Its translation is CASSPNGAQVAGANVLTF. Variable domain in full (rest from reference TRBV5-6 and TRBJ2-6): DAGVTQSPTHLIKTRGQQVTLRCSPKSGHDTVSWYQQALGQGPQFIFQYYEEEERQRGNFPDRFSGHQFPNYSSELNVNALLLGDSALYLCASSPNGAQVAGANVLTFGAGSRLTVL.

The chain uses TRBV19 and TRBJ1-3; tentative D call: TRBD1 (5 bases). Deletions cut 4 bases from V and 0 bases from J, with 13 bases between. CDR1 and CDR2 from the germline V gene are LNHDA and SQIVND (reference sequence). The CDR3 runs 16 residues. CDR3 sequence: CASSTARELSGNTIYF. CDR3 coding DNA: TGTGCCAGTAGTACGGCCAGGGAACTCTCTGGAAACACCATATATTTT.

The V and J genes are TRBV7-8 and TRBJ2-1; the D gene is possibly TRBD2 (5 bases). CDR1 SGHVS and CDR2 FQNEAQ come from the germline V gene. Trimming took off 5 bases at V and 8 bases at J, with 13 bases between the two ends. This CDR3 region has 13 residues. This chain's CDR3 is CASSQSLADEQFF. The CDR3, as DNA: TGTGCCAGCAGCCAGTCCCTAGCAGATGAGCAGTTCTTC. Filled out from reference TRBV7-8 and TRBJ2-1, the complete variable domain reads GAGVSQSPRYKVAKRGQDVALRCDPISGHVSLFWYQQALGQGPEFLTYFQNEAQLDKSGLPSDRFFAERPEGSVSTLKIQRTQQEDSAVYLCASSQSLADEQFFGPGTRLTVL.

The chain carries TRBV2 and TRBJ2-5, with TRBD1 identical over 12 bases. V dropped 4 bases and J dropped 5; count of bases not matched to a gene: 8. Looked up from germline, CDR1 is SNHLY and CDR2 is FYNNEI. The CDR3 is 16 residues long. The CDR3 DNA reads as TGTGCCAGCAGTGTAGAATGGGACAGGGGGCTTGAGACCCAGTACTTC. This sequence encodes CASSVEWDRGLETQYF.

The chain joins TRBV2 to TRBJ1-5, with TRBD1 as a possible D gene (5 bases). V lost 10 bases and J 7 bases, leaving 20 bases between the germline ends. CDR3 size: 14 residues. Germline values: CDR1 SNHLY, CDR2 FYNNEI. CDR3 loop: CATRARGGFQPQHF. In nucleotides, the CDR3 is TGTGCCACCAGAGCAAGGGGCGGTTTCCAGCCCCAGCATTTT. The full variable domain, with the rest looked up from reference TRBV2 and TRBJ1-5, is EPEVTQTPSHQVTQMGQEVILRCVPISNHLYFYWYRQILGQKVEFLVSFYNNEISEKSEIFDDQFSVERPDGSNFTLKIRSTKLEDSAMYFCATRARGGFQPQHFGDGTRLSIL.

V and J are TRBV7-2 and TRBJ1-5; TRBD1 might be the D (5 bases). The germline V gene encodes CDR1 SGHTA and CDR2 FQGNSA. The CDR3 loop spans 16 amino acids. Trimming removed 0 bases at V and 7 bases at J, with 16 bases between. The CDR3 loop reads CASSLAKEGPGQPQHF. The DNA of the CDR3 is TGTGCCAGCAGCTTAGCGAAGGAGGGGCCAGGCCAGCCCCAGCATTTT. The full variable domain, rest sourced from reference TRBV7-2 and TRBJ1-5, is GAGVSQSPSNKVTEKGKDVELRCDPISGHTALYWYRQSLGQGLEFLIYFQGNSAPDKSGLPSDRFSAERTGGSVSTLTIQRTQQEDSAVYLCASSLAKEGPGQPQHFGDGTRLSIL.

This chain connects TRBV11-3 to TRBJ1-1, with D perhaps matching TRBD1 (6 bases). The CDR3 extends over 14 amino acids. The V and J ends lost 5 bases and 5 bases respectively, with 15 bases between them. Germline CDR1 reads SGHNT; CDR2 reads YENEEA. CDR3 protein: CASSPGHTGTEAFF. The DNA for the CDR3 is TGTGCCAGCAGCCCGGGACATACAGGGACTGAAGCTTTCTTT.

About this clone: Here the CDR3 omits its conserved ending phenylalanine or tryptophan, so a read error is the likely source. The limits of the CDR3 on the DNA are not certain, so only TCRdb's listed CDR3 is given. The chain has TRBV23-1 and TRBJ1-1; the table calls TRBD1, which could not be checked here. Being an ORF, TRBV23-1 has a function that is uncertain. The CDR3 length equals 10 residues, ends included. CDR3: CASTLLQALG.

The chain joins TRBV28 to TRBJ1-3; 7 bases are a match to TRBD1. The CDR3 is 14 residues long. Germline V gives CDR1 MDHEN, CDR2 SYDVKM. Losses at the gene ends were 5 bases for V and 1 base for J; bases not matched to a gene: 2. For the CDR3, the DNA is TGTGCCAGCAGTGCGACAGGGTCTGGAAACACCATATATTTT. Residues: CASSATGSGNTIYF.

The chain links TRBV5-5 to TRBJ2-5, with TRBD2 matching 11 bases. The CDR3 has 16 amino acids. Germline V gene lookup returns CDR1 SGHKS and CDR2 YYEKEE (reference sequence). V was clipped by 0 bases and J by 2 bases; unmatched bases: 3. The CDR3 loop reads CASSLGLAGSQETQYF. DNA of the CDR3: TGTGCCAGCAGCTTGGGACTAGCGGGATCTCAAGAGACCCAGTACTTC.

The sample holds a few counts of this clone. The rearrangement joins TRBV5-1 to TRBJ1-2; the match to TRBD1 covers 8 bases. Trimming at V came to 4 bases and at J to 0 bases, leaving 5 bases not matched to a gene. Germline CDR1 and CDR2: SGHRS and YFSETQ. The CDR3 spans 15 residues. The CDR3 DNA is TGCGCCAGCAGCCCAACAGGGGGATCTAACTATGGCTACACCTTC. Translating it yields CASSPTGGSNYGYTF.

The chain combines TRBV10-2 with TRBJ1-1; TRBD1 agrees at 9 bases. CDR1 is WSHSY and CDR2 is SAAADI in the germline V gene. Trimming at V came to 5 bases and at J to 5 bases, leaving 6 bases not matched to a gene. CDR3 length: 14 amino acids. This CDR3 is CASSTTGGRTEAFF. DNA for the CDR3: TGCGCCAGCAGTACCACAGGGGGCCGAACTGAAGCTTTCTTT.

The V call is TRBV19, the J call TRBJ1-2, with no clear D. The CDR3 is made up of 15 amino acids. V lost 5 bases, J lost 2 bases, and 15 bases lay in between. CDR1 is LNHDA and CDR2 is SQIVND in the germline V gene (reference sequence). This chain's CDR3 is CASSPGSSDNYGYTF. Written as DNA, the CDR3 is TGTGCCAGTAGTCCAGGATCCAGTGACAACTATGGCTACACCTTC.

The genes are TRBV7-9 and TRBJ1-2; D is unclear. The CDR3 is made up of 13 amino acids. V was shortened by 4 bases and J by 4 bases, with 10 bases between the two germline ends. From germline, CDR1 is SEHNR and CDR2 FQNEAQ (reference sequence). In DNA, the CDR3 is TGTGCCAGCAGCTACGACTCGCGCTATGGCTACACCTTC. Protein sequence: CASSYDSRYGYTF.

This chain joins TRBV15 and TRBJ2-5; 10 bases align to TRBD2. The trim removed 2 bases at V and 2 bases at J, leaving 8 bases unmatched. The CDR3 runs to 17 residues. Germline V gene sequence: CDR1 LNHNV, CDR2 YYDKDF (reference sequence). The CDR3 here is CATSRLLAGSSQETQYF. The CDR3 DNA is TGTGCCACCAGCAGATTACTAGCGGGGAGTTCTCAAGAGACCCAGTACTTC.

The CDR3 reads CATSRVRDRALYEQYF. The CDR3 coding sequence is TGTGCCACCAGCAGAGTCCGGGACAGGGCCCTTTACGAGCAGTACTTC. The V and J genes are TRBV15 and TRBJ2-7, with 9 bases matching TRBD1. Trimming took 1 base from V and 4 from J; bases not matched to a gene: 8. The germline V gene has CDR1 LNHNV and CDR2 YYDKDF (reference sequence). The CDR3 spans 16 residues.

The chain uses TRBV7-2 and TRBJ2-2; TRBD2 is a possible D gene (6 bases). The V end was cut by 8 bases, the J end by 0 bases, with 16 bases between. The germline V gene has CDR1 SGHTA and CDR2 FQGNSA. CDR3 length: 16 amino acids. The CDR3 nucleotides read TGTGCCAGCGGTTCCCTGGGCGGGGCGAACACCGGGGAGCTGTTTTTT. Translating it yields CASGSLGGANTGELFF.

DNA of the CDR3: TGTGCCAGCATTAACAGGGGGGCCTATAATTCACCCCTCCACTTT. The encoded protein is CASINRGAYNSPLHF. The rearrangement uses TRBV28 and TRBJ1-6; 8 bases fit TRBD1. V shed 7 bases, J shed 2 bases, and the junction held 4 bases outside the gene matches. This CDR3 is built from 15 residues. Per the germline V gene, CDR1 is MDHEN and CDR2 is SYDVKM.

V gene TRBV5-5 combines with J gene TRBJ2-1, with TRBD2 matching over 9 bases. The length of the CDR3 is 13 residues. Per the germline V gene, CDR1 is SGHKS and CDR2 is YYEKEE (reference sequence). The V gene end was trimmed by 0 bases and the J gene end by 10 bases; junction bases not matched to a gene: 2. The CDR3, as DNA: TGTGCCAGCAGCTTGGCGACTAGCGGCGAGCAGTTCTTC. Amino acids: CASSLATSGEQFF.

CDR3 nucleotides: TGTGCCAGCGATCGGGGGGCGGGAGGCTACACCTTC. Translating gives CASDRGAGGYTF. The chain combines TRBV2 with TRBJ1-2; tentative D call: TRBD1 (6 bases). Germline assignment: CDR1 SNHLY and CDR2 FYNNEI. Trimming removed 8 bases from V and 8 bases from J, with 15 bases in between. CDR3 length: 12 residues. The complete variable domain, with remaining parts taken from reference TRBV2 and TRBJ1-2, reads EPEVTQTPSHQVTQMGQEVILRCVPISNHLYFYWYRQILGQKVEFLVSFYNNEISEKSEIFDDQFSVERPDGSNFTLKIRSTKLEDSAMYFCASDRGAGGYTFGSGTRLTVV.

The chain couples TRBV28 to TRBJ1-1; 7 nucleotides align to TRBD1. The CDR3 consists of 14 residues. Looked up from germline, CDR1 is MDHEN and CDR2 is SYDVKM. J lost 4 bases, V lost 7 bases, and 9 bases had no gene match. The CDR3 reads CASTDREAPTEAFF. The CDR3 DNA reads as TGTGCCAGCACCGACAGGGAGGCCCCCACTGAAGCTTTCTTT.

The count of this clone is one. V gene TRBV27 combines with J gene TRBJ2-1; D perhaps matches TRBD2 (5 bases). Deletions cut 2 bases from V and 6 bases from J, with 8 bases between. The CDR3 runs 13 residues. Looked up from germline, CDR1 is MNHEY and CDR2 is SMNVEV (reference sequence). Here the CDR3 reads CASSLGRVNEQFF. The DNA for the CDR3 is TGTGCCAGCAGTTTAGGGCGGGTCAATGAGCAGTTCTTC.

V and J are TRBV6-4 and TRBJ2-1, with 11 bases matching TRBD2. J lost 7 bases, V lost 2 bases, and 4 bases had no gene match. This CDR3 is 15 amino acids long. Germline CDR1 reads MRHNA; CDR2 reads SNTAGT. CDR3: CASSDLSGRGNEQFF. CDR3 coding DNA: TGTGCCAGCAGTGACCTTAGCGGGAGGGGAAATGAGCAGTTCTTC.